The entry that follows covers one TCR beta chain sequence. The data are from a study of T cells in localized non-small cell lung cancer. The repertoire was sequenced with immunoSEQ multiplex PCR; TCRdb's copy has only in-frame clones and lacks some. Counted here are fewer than 25,000 clones, 88% occurring once; the ten biggest clones make up over 5%. Germline loops: CDR1 KGHSH, CDR2 LQKENI. The ends were cut back, 3 bases at V and 7 bases at J, with 4 bases in the middle. This CDR3 is 11 amino acids long. The rearrangement joins TRBV18 to TRBJ2-1; D is ambiguous. The sequence derives from a man between 40 and 70 years old with stage II lung adenocarcinoma. The source material was PBMCs, sampled before any cancer treatment. CDR3 DNA: TGTGCCAGCTCACCCACTAATGAGCAGTTCTTC. It specifies CASSPTNEQFF.